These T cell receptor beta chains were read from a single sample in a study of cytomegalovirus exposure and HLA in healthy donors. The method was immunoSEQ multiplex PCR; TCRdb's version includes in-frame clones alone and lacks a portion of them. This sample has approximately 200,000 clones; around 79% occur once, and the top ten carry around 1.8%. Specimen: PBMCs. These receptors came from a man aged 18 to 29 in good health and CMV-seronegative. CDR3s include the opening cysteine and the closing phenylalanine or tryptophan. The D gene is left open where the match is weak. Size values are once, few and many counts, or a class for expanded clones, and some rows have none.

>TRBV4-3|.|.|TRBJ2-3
TGCGCCAGCAGCCAAGATCGAGCCTTCCCACTAGATACGCAGTATTTT
CASSQDRAFPLDTQYF
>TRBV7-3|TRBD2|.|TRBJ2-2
TGTGCCAGCAGCCTGACTAGCGGGAGTGGGGACACCGGGGAGCTGTTTTTT
CASSLTSGSGDTGELFF
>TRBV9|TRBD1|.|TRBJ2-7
TGTGCCAGCAGCGTAGCTGGGACAGGGGGCGAGCAGTACTTC
CASSVAGTGGEQYF
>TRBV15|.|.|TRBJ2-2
TGTGCCACCAGTTTGAGAGCCCTGCACACCGGGGAGCTGTTTTTT
CATSLRALHTGELFF
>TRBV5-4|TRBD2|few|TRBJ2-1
TGTGCCAGCAGCACTAGCGGGTTTTACAATGAGCAGTTCTTC
CASSTSGFYNEQFF
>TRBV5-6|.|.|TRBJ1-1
TGTGCCAGCAGCTTGGGACGGGTGAGGACTGAAGCTTTCTTT
CASSLGRVRTEAFF
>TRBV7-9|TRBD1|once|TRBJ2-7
TGTGCCAGCAGCCAATCCGACAGGGCTGGCCACGAGCAGTACTTC
CASSQSDRAGHEQYF
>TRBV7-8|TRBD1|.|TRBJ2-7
TGTGCCAGCAGCCGTCTCTCCGGGACAGGCTACGAGCAGTACTTC
CASSRLSGTGYEQYF
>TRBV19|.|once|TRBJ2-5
TGTGCCAGTAGTCGTGCCAGGACCGGGATGGAGACCCAGTACTTC
CASSRARTGMETQYF
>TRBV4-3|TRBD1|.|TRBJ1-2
TGCGCCAGCAGCCAAGAAGGGACAGCCTATGGCTACACCTTC
CASSQEGTAYGYTF
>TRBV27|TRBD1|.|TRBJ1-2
TGTGCCAGCAGTTTTTTACAGGGGATTTATGGCTACACCTTC
CASSFLQGIYGYTF
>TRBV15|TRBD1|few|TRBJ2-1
TGTGCCACCAGCAGAGGGACAGGGAACAATGAGCAGTTCTTC
CATSRGTGNNEQFF
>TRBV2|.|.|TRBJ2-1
TGTGCCAGCAGTGAGAGGCGAACGTACAATGAGCAGTTCTTC
CASSERRTYNEQFF
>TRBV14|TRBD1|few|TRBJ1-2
TGTGCCAGCAGCCCCCGACAGGGGGGACGGGACTATGGCTACACCTTC
CASSPRQGGRDYGYTF
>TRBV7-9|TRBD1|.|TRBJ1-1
TGTGCCAGCAGCTTAGTAGCTGGACAGGGGATTGCGGCTGAAGCTTTCTTT
CASSLVAGQGIAAEAFF
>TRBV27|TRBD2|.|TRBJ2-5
TGTGCCAGCAGTATCCTAGCGGGGGCTCAAGAGACCCAGTACTTC
CASSILAGAQETQYF
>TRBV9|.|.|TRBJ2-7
TGTGCCAGCAGCGTAAACAACAATGCACACGAGCAGTACTTC
CASSVNNNAHEQYF
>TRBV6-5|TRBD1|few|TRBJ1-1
TGTGCCAGCAGTCCCCGGGACAGGGGCGAAGCTTTCTTT
CASSPRDRGEAFF
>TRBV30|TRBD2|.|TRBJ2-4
TGTGCCTGGAGTGTGGGACTAGCGGGTCGCTCTCTAGCCAAAAACATTCAGTACTTC
CAWSVGLAGRSLAKNIQYF
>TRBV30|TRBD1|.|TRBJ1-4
TGTGCCTGGAGTGTAGGTTTGATGTTGGGACAGGGGGCCGGAGATGAAAAACTGTTTTTT
CAWSVGLMLGQGAGDEKLFF
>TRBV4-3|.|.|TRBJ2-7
TGCGCCAGCAGCCAAGATGCCGGTATCTACGAGCAGTACTTC
CASSQDAGIYEQYF
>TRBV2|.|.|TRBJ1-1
TGTGCCAGCGGGCAGGGGCCCATGAACACTGAAGCTTTCTTT
CASGQGPMNTEAFF
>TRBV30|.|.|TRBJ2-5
TGTGCCTGGAGTGGGGGGGCCCAGTACTTC
CAWSGGAQYF
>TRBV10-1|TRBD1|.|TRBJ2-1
TGCGCCAGCATTTTCGGGGACAGGGTAAGCAATGAGCAGTTCTTC
CASIFGDRVSNEQFF
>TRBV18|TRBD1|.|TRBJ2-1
TGTGCCAGCTCACCTAACAGGGGCAATGAGCAGTTCTTC
CASSPNRGNEQFF
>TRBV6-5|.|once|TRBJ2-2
TGTGCCAGCAGTTACTCGGTGGGAGACACCGGGGAGCTGTTTTTT
CASSYSVGDTGELFF
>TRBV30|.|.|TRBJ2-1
TGTGCCTGGAGTGTGCAGGGTAGGGGTGAGCAGTTCTTC
CAWSVQGRGEQFF
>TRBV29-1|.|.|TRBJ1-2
TGCAGCGCTGGGGGGACTGATAACTATGGCTACACCTTC
CSAGGTDNYGYTF
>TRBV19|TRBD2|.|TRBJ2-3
TGTGCCAGTAGTGGTAGCGGGAGTAGCACAGATACGCAGTATTTT
CASSGSGSSTDTQYF
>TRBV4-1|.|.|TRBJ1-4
TGCGCCAGCAGCCAAGAACACGGAGGGTACGATGAAAAACTGTTTTTT
CASSQEHGGYDEKLFF
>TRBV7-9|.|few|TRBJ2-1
TGTGCCAGCAGCTTTGAGGTGGGAGTCGGGTTCTTC
CASSFEVGVGFF
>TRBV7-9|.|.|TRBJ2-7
TGTGCCAGCAGCTTACCGGGGGACGAGCAGTACTTC
CASSLPGDEQYF
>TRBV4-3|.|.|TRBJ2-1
TGCGCCAGCAGCGTCCTGAGCGTAGGAAATGAGCAGTTCTTC
CASSVLSVGNEQFF
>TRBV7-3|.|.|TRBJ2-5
TGTGCCAGCAGCTTCTTTGGCGGTTTACAAGAGACCCAGTACTTC
CASSFFGGLQETQYF
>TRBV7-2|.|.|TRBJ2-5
TGTGCCAGCAGCTTAGTTTGGGGGACTTCGTACCAAGAGACCCAGTACTTC
CASSLVWGTSYQETQYF
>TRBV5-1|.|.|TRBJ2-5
TGCGCCAGCAGCTCTCCGGGACACAGGGCAGGGGAGACCCAGTACTTC
CASSSPGHRAGETQYF
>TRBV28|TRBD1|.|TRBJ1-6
TGTGCCAGCAGTTCACCTCGGACAGGGACTGGGTCACCCCTCCACTTT
CASSSPRTGTGSPLHF
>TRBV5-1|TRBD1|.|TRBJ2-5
TGCGCCAGCAGCCGACAGGGAGCTCAAGAGACCCAGTACTTC
CASSRQGAQETQYF
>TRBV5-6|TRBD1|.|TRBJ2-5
TGTGCCAGCAGCTGGCTACAGGGGGCGAAGACCCAGTACTTC
CASSWLQGAKTQYF
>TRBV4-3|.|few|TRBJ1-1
TGCGCCAGCAGCCAAGTACTAAGGGGATTCAACACTGAAGCTTTCTTT
CASSQVLRGFNTEAFF
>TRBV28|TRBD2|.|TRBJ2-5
TGTGCCAGCAGTGGGCCGGGCGGGAGGGAGACCCAGTACTTC
CASSGPGGRETQYF
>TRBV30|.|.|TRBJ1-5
TGTGCCTGGGGCGAGACAGGATCGAATAGCAATCAGCCCCAGCATTTT
CAWGETGSNSNQPQHF
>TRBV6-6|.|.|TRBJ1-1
TGTGCCAGCAGTGCTCAGCGCGGGGGCACTGAAGCTTTCTTT
CASSAQRGGTEAFF
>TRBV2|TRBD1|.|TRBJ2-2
TGTGCCAGCAGTTACGGACAGGGGGCGAACACCGGGGAGCTGTTTTTT
CASSYGQGANTGELFF
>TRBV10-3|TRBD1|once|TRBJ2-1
TGTGCCATCATGACAGGGAACTACAATGAGCAGTTCTTC
CAIMTGNYNEQFF
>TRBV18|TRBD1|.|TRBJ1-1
TGTGCCAGCTCTGCCGGGACAGGGAGGCTGGAAGCTTTCTTT
CASSAGTGRLEAFF
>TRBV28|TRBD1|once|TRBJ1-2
TGTGCCAGCAGTTTATTTTCATCGAGGCTCTCGACAGGGTATGGCTACACCTTC
CASSLFSSRLSTGYGYTF
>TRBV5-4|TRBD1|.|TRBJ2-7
TGTGCCAGCAGCTTGGCTAGAACAGGGGCCCCCTACGAGCAGTACTTC
CASSLARTGAPYEQYF
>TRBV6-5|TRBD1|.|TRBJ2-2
TGTGCCAGCAGTTACTCGACAGGGGGTAACACCGGGGAGCTGTTTTTT
CASSYSTGGNTGELFF
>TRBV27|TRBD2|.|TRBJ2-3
TGTGCCAGCAGTGGACTAGCGGGGGGGATTAGCACAGATACGCAGTATTTT
CASSGLAGGISTDTQYF
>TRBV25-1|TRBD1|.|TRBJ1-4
TGTGCCAGTTCGACCACAGGGGGGGAAAAACTGTTTTTT
CASSTTGGEKLFF